The following is a T cell receptor beta chain sequence with its context. This sample is drawn from a study of T cell changes during pregnancy in multiple sclerosis. Generated by immunoSEQ multiplex PCR, the TCRdb table keeps only in-frame clones and is missing some. The sample shows 55,000 to 75,000 clones, roughly 92% of them seen only once. Unmatched junction bases numbered 12, after V lost 1 base and J lost 8 bases. Germline CDR1 MNHEY, CDR2 SMNVEV (reference sequence). The length of the CDR3 is 18 residues. This clonotype originated in a female donor with multiple sclerosis, enrolled in a pregnancy study. V and J are TRBV27 and TRBJ2-1; TRBD2 matches at 12 bases. The specimen was CD8+ T cells from peripheral blood mononuclear cells, collected in the second trimester of pregnancy. Here the CDR3 reads CASSLYTPLAGGPDEQFF. The CDR3 coding sequence is TGTGCCAGCAGTTTATATACCCCTCTAGCGGGAGGGCCCGATGAGCAGTTCTTC.